The entry below gives a single TCR beta chain sequence along with its context. The junction had 12 bases not matched to a gene; V was cut back by 6 bases and J by 6 bases. This CDR3 comprises 15 residues. Germline V gene sequence: CDR1 MNHEY, CDR2 SVGAGI. Libraries were prepared by immunoSEQ multiplex PCR; TCRdb keeps only in-frame clonotypes and omits some of them. Of some 260,000 clones in the sample, about 88% were seen once. The entry originates in a study of blood T cell repertoires in COVID-19. The sample consisted of peripheral blood. This TCR was sampled from a woman aged 35 to 49 who had recovered from COVID-19. The rearrangement links TRBV6-5 to TRBJ2-7, with 9 bases matching TRBD1. The DNA of the CDR3 is TGTGCCAGCAGACCCGGCGGGACAGGGTCGTCCGAGCAGTACTTC. Translation gives CASRPGGTGSSEQYF.